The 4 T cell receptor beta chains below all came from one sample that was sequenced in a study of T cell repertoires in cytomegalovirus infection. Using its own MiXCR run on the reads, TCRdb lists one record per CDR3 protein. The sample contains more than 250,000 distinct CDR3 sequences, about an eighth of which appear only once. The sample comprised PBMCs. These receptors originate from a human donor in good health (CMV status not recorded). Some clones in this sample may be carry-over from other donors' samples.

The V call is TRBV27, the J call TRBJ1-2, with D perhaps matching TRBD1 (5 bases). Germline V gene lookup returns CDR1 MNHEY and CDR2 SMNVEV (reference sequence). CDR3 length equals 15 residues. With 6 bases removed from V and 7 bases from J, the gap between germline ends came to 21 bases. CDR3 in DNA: TGTGCCAGCAGACCTCCAGGGTCGGGGAGGGGTGGCTACACCTTC. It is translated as CASRPPGSGRGGYTF.

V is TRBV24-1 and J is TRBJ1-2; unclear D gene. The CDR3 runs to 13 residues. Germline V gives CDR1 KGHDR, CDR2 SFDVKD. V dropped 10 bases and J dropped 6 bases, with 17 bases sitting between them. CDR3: CATRRTEGDGYTF. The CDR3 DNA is TGTGCCACTCGACGGACGGAGGGTGATGGCTACACCTTC.

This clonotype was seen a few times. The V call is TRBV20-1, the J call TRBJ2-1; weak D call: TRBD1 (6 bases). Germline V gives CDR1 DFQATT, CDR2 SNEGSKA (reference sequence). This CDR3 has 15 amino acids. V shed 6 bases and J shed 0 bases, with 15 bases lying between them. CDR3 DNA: TGCAGTGCCTCGACGGGACACAGCTCCTACAATGAGCAGTTCTTC. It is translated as CSASTGHSSYNEQFF.

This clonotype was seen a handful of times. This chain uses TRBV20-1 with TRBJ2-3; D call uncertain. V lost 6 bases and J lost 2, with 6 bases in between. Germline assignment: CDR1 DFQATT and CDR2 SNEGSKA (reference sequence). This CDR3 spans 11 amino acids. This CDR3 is CSARYTDTQYF. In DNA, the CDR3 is TGCAGTGCCCGCTACACAGATACGCAGTATTTT.